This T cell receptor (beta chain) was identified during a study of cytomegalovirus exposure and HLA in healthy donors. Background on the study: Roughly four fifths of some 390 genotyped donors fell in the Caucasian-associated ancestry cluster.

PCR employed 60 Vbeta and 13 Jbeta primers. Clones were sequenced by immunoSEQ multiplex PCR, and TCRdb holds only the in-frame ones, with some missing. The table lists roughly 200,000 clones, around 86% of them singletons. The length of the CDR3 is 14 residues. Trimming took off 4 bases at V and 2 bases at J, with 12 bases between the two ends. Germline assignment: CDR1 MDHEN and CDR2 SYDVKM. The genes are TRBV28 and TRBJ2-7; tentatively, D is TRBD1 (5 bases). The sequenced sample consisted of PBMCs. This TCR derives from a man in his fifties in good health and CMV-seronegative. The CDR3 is CASSSLQVTYEQYF. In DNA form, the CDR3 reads TGTGCCAGCAGTTCCTTACAGGTAACCTACGAGCAGTACTTC.